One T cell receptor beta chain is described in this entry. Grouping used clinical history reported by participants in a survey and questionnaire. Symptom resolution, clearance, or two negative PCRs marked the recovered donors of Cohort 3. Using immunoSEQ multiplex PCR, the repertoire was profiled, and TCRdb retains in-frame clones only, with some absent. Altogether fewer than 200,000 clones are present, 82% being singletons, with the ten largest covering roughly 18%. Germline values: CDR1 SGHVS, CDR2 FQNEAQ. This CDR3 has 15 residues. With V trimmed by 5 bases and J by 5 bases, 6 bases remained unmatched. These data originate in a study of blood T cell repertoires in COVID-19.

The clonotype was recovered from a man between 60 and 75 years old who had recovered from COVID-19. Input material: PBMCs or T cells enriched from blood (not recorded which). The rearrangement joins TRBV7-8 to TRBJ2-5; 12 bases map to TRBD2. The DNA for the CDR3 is TGTGCCAGCAGCGCGGCCGGGACTAGCGGGGAGACCCAGTACTTC. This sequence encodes CASSAAGTSGETQYF.